This T cell receptor (beta chain) was found in a study of human T cells and chemical hapten exposure. Background on the study: Recorded diagnoses among the mostly female patients were alopecia areata, totalis or universalis.

This clonotype was picked up a small number of times. Its antigen is not identified. The time point here: patch test 2, 6 weeks after DPC sensitization. Treatment defined: therapeutic diphenylcyclopropenone sensitization with weekly scalp DPC. V was clipped by 11 bases and J by 0 bases, with 7 bases between them. Looked up from germline, CDR1 is MDHEN and CDR2 is SYDVKM. The CDR3 totals 11 residues. Study findings and constraints: Every donor had alopecia, and their immune response may therefore differ from healthy people's. Counts of TCRs expanded at PT1 correlated positively with patch test score.

MiXCR, applied by TCRdb to the RACE reads, yields one record per CDR3 protein. The profile shows tens of thousands of distinct CDR3 sequences, about a tenth of them singletons. The specimen comprised whole blood, sampled in connection with sensitization to the hapten diphenylcyclopropenone (DPC). The source of this sequence is a woman aged 50 to 65 with alopecia areata. Some clones in this sample may be carry-over from other donors' samples. The chain has TRBV28 and TRBJ1-2; D gene uncertain. As DNA, the CDR3 is TGTGCCGCAGAAGCTAACTATGGCTACACCTTC. It encodes CAAEANYGYTF.